The rows below give T cell receptor beta chains drawn from one sample of a study of cytomegalovirus exposure and HLA in healthy donors. Repertoires were generated with immunoSEQ multiplex PCR, while TCRdb's copy carries only in-frame clones and drops some. The repertoire holds roughly 190,000 clones, with approximately 80% as singletons. Input material: PBMCs. The receptors here all came from a woman in her thirties in good health and CMV-seropositive. CDR3s include the opening cysteine and the closing phenylalanine or tryptophan. The D gene is left open where the match is weak. Only some rows state a clone size, as once, few, many or a class for expanded clones.

clone size: -; D gene: TRBD1; J gene: TRBJ2-3; V gene: TRBV11-2; CDR3 length: 15; CDR3 DNA: TGTGCCAGCGGAATGACAGGGCTTGGCGCAGATACGCAGTATTTT; CDR3 protein: CASGMTGLGADTQYF
clone size: -; D gene: -; J gene: TRBJ2-7; V gene: TRBV10-3; CDR3 length: 15; CDR3 DNA: TGTGCCATCAGTGAGTCAGCGGGCAATTACTACGAGCAGTACTTC; CDR3 protein: CAISESAGNYYEQYF
clone size: -; D gene: -; J gene: TRBJ2-3; V gene: TRBV7-8; CDR3 length: 13; CDR3 DNA: TGTGCCAGCAGACGACAGGGCACAGATACGCAGTATTTT; CDR3 protein: CASRRQGTDTQYF
clone size: -; D gene: -; J gene: TRBJ2-7; V gene: TRBV5-5; CDR3 length: 13; CDR3 DNA: TGTGCCAGCAGCACTCCGGGACTCATCGAGCAGTACTTC; CDR3 protein: CASSTPGLIEQYF
clone size: -; D gene: TRBD2; J gene: TRBJ2-7; V gene: TRBV27; CDR3 length: 14; CDR3 DNA: TGTGCCAGCAGTTTCCTAGCGGGAGGAGCGGAGCAGTACTTC; CDR3 protein: CASSFLAGGAEQYF
clone size: -; D gene: TRBD2; J gene: TRBJ2-7; V gene: TRBV27; CDR3 length: 18; CDR3 DNA: TGTGCCAGCAGTCAATTGGGTAGCGGGGGCCTCTTCACCTACGAGCAGTACTTC; CDR3 protein: CASSQLGSGGLFTYEQYF
clone size: -; D gene: -; J gene: TRBJ1-2; V gene: TRBV19; CDR3 length: 14; CDR3 DNA: TGTGCCAGTAGTGTTACCGGGACTAACTATGGCTACACCTTC; CDR3 protein: CASSVTGTNYGYTF
clone size: -; D gene: TRBD2; J gene: TRBJ2-7; V gene: TRBV6-1; CDR3 length: 14; CDR3 DNA: TGTGCCAGCAGGCCCGGGACTAGCGTAGATCAGCAGTACTTC; CDR3 protein: CASRPGTSVDQQYF
clone size: -; D gene: TRBD1; J gene: TRBJ1-5; V gene: TRBV28; CDR3 length: 15; CDR3 DNA: TGTGCCAGCAGACGCGGGACAGGGCAACTTCGGCCCCAGCATTTT; CDR3 protein: CASRRGTGQLRPQHF
clone size: once; D gene: -; J gene: TRBJ2-7; V gene: TRBV15; CDR3 length: 15; CDR3 DNA: TGTGCCACCAGCAGAGATAAGGTACAGGGCGAGGAGCAGTACTTC; CDR3 protein: CATSRDKVQGEEQYF
clone size: -; D gene: -; J gene: TRBJ1-5; V gene: TRBV5-8; CDR3 length: 13; CDR3 DNA: TGTGCCAGCAGCAACAGGGGCAATCAGCCCCAGCATTTT; CDR3 protein: CASSNRGNQPQHF
clone size: -; D gene: TRBD2; J gene: TRBJ2-5; V gene: TRBV10-2; CDR3 length: 13; CDR3 DNA: TGCGCCAGCAGACTAGCGGGGGCCGAGACCCAGTACTTC; CDR3 protein: CASRLAGAETQYF
clone size: -; D gene: TRBD2; J gene: TRBJ2-1; V gene: TRBV15; CDR3 length: 15; CDR3 DNA: TGTGCCACCAGCAGACGGACTAGCGTCGACAATGAGCAGTTCTTC; CDR3 protein: CATSRRTSVDNEQFF
clone size: -; D gene: TRBD2; J gene: TRBJ2-7; V gene: TRBV14; CDR3 length: 15; CDR3 DNA: TGTGCCAGCAGCCCTCGACTAGCGTCTTCCTACGAGCAGTACTTC; CDR3 protein: CASSPRLASSYEQYF
clone size: -; D gene: -; J gene: TRBJ2-1; V gene: TRBV29-1; CDR3 length: 11; CDR3 DNA: TGCAGCGCCCTCGGGACTGTCGAGCAGTTCTTC; CDR3 protein: CSALGTVEQFF
clone size: once; D gene: -; J gene: TRBJ1-4; V gene: TRBV19; CDR3 length: 14; CDR3 DNA: TGTGCCAGTAGTATAGCCGGGTCGGGAGAAAAACTGTTTTTT; CDR3 protein: CASSIAGSGEKLFF
clone size: -; D gene: -; J gene: TRBJ1-5; V gene: TRBV28; CDR3 length: 17; CDR3 DNA: TGTGCCAGCAGTTCACCTCCCGGCAGGAGGCCCGGGCAGCCCCAGCATTTT; CDR3 protein: CASSSPPGRRPGQPQHF
clone size: -; D gene: TRBD1; J gene: TRBJ1-2; V gene: TRBV7-8; CDR3 length: 13; CDR3 DNA: TGTGCCAGCAGCTTGATCGACAGGGTTGGCTACACCTTC; CDR3 protein: CASSLIDRVGYTF
clone size: once; D gene: TRBD1; J gene: TRBJ1-2; V gene: TRBV18; CDR3 length: 15; CDR3 DNA: TGTGCCAGCTCACCGACAGGGGACCCCTTATTGGGCTACACCTTC; CDR3 protein: CASSPTGDPLLGYTF
clone size: -; D gene: TRBD2; J gene: TRBJ2-2; V gene: TRBV9; CDR3 length: 16; CDR3 DNA: TGTGCCAGCAGCGTAGGCCTAGCGGGGAACACCGGGGAGCTGTTTTTT; CDR3 protein: CASSVGLAGNTGELFF
clone size: -; D gene: -; J gene: TRBJ1-1; V gene: TRBV6-5; CDR3 length: 14; CDR3 DNA: TGTGCCAGCAGACTCGACAAGGAAAACACTGAAGCTTTCTTT; CDR3 protein: CASRLDKENTEAFF
clone size: -; D gene: TRBD1; J gene: TRBJ2-1; V gene: TRBV18; CDR3 length: 16; CDR3 DNA: TGTGCCAGCTCCCCTTCGACCGGGACAGGGGGGGGTGAGCAGTTCTTC; CDR3 protein: CASSPSTGTGGGEQFF
clone size: -; D gene: -; J gene: TRBJ1-5; V gene: TRBV4-1; CDR3 length: 14; CDR3 DNA: TGCGCCAGCAGCCATTCCAGGGCGTATCAGCCCCAGCATTTT; CDR3 protein: CASSHSRAYQPQHF
clone size: -; D gene: TRBD2; J gene: TRBJ2-7; V gene: TRBV7-6; CDR3 length: 15; CDR3 DNA: TGTGCCAGCAGCCAGGGACTAGTTGGTTTAGGCGAGCAGTACTTC; CDR3 protein: CASSQGLVGLGEQYF
clone size: -; D gene: TRBD1; J gene: TRBJ1-1; V gene: TRBV29-1; CDR3 length: 12; CDR3 DNA: TGCAGCGTTCGGGACAGGAGAACTGAAGCTTTCTTT; CDR3 protein: CSVRDRRTEAFF
clone size: -; D gene: TRBD1; J gene: TRBJ2-7; V gene: TRBV6-1; CDR3 length: 15; CDR3 DNA: TGTGCCAGCAGTGAAGGCAGGGACAGCGTCTACGAGCAGTACTTC; CDR3 protein: CASSEGRDSVYEQYF
clone size: once; D gene: TRBD1; J gene: TRBJ2-7; V gene: TRBV13; CDR3 length: 15; CDR3 DNA: TGTGCCAGCAGTCTGACGGCCAGGGGGCGGCAAGAGCAGTACTTC; CDR3 protein: CASSLTARGRQEQYF